This T cell receptor beta chain originates from a study of shared clonotypes between healthy human individuals. Notes on the study in general: Clonotypes shared by all four donors outscored non-shared clonotypes in generation probability.

Germline values: CDR1 SEHNR, CDR2 FQNEAQ (reference sequence). This CDR3 has 14 residues. V lost 5 bases to trimming and J lost 11 bases, with 21 bases between them. The donor population consisted of healthy HIV-negative adults with no recent acute infections or vaccinations. Measured with immunoSEQ multiplex PCR; TCRdb has only the in-frame clones, and not every one. The data contain a few million clones, 85% to 95% of them singletons. Concerning this clone itself: Its cognate antigen is unknown.

This receptor was obtained from a man between 18 and 35 years old in good health. Some clones in this sample may be carry-over from other donors' samples. The chain links TRBV7-9 to TRBJ1-1; D is uncertain. The sample consisted of naive CD4+ T cells from PBMCs. Subset: CD45RA+ positively selected. CDR3 region: CASSPSTRRRFAFF. CDR3 nucleotides: TGTGCCAGCAGCCCTTCGACACGCCGGCGATTCGCTTTCTTT. Supplemented by reference TRBV7-9 and TRBJ1-1, the full variable domain reads DTGVSQNPRHKITKRGQNVTFRCDPISEHNRLYWYRQTLGQGPEFLTYFQNEAQLEKSRLLSDRFSAERPKGSFSTLEIQRTEQGDSAMYLCASSPSTRRRFAFFGQGTRLTVV.